This TCR beta chain was captured in a study of T cell changes during pregnancy in multiple sclerosis (dated by TCRdb to between 2018 and 2021). Regarding the research as a whole: The study examined how the T cell repertoire changed over the course of pregnancy in women with multiple sclerosis.

This clone is a singleton in its sample. Its cognate antigen has yet to be identified. The input lacks base qualities; no much larger clone sits a single base away. Library preparation was by the immunoSEQ multiplex PCR assay. What TCRdb holds here is the immuneACCESS table cut down to in-frame rearrangements. Part of the clones is not present; checked against another copy, under half of the missing clones reflect an unresolved V gene, and the others are unexplained. The sample records over 60,000 clones, 90% to 95% of which are singletons. The top ten clones comprise 0.29% of the sample. The origin of this receptor is a female donor in good health, enrolled as a control in a pregnancy study. The source was CD4+ T cells from peripheral blood mononuclear cells, collected in the third trimester of pregnancy.

The CDR3 protein: CATRTGVRSYNSPLHF. The bases are TGTGCCACCAGGACAGGGGTCAGGTCCTATAATTCACCCCTCCACTTT. This sequence uses TRBV27 and TRBJ1-6, with 9 bases matching TRBD1. CDR1 and CDR2 are read off the germline V gene (reference sequence) as MNHEY and SMNVEV. The CDR3 spans 16 residues, from the cysteine through the phenylalanine. Kept here is only the CDR3 DNA, which spans 48 bases and is read in frame from base 1. Trimming removed 10 bases from V and 1 base from J; the gene matches leave 8 bases unexplained.